Reported below is one T cell receptor beta chain. The sample originates from a study of identical twins. Among all donors, each was a healthy Caucasian. After template switching added a universal primer site, the resulting cDNA carried unique molecular identifiers. TCRdb passed the 5' RACE reads through MiXCR, listing each CDR3 protein once. The sample records roughly 770,000 distinct CDR3 sequences, roughly 18% being singletons. This sample was shared with a second study, whose subject was T cells expressing NK-cell markers.

Sequenced material: PBMCs. This TCR was sampled from a young woman in good health.

CDR3 sequence: CSAFRDSGLYNEQFF. CDR3 sequence (DNA): TGCAGTGCTTTCCGGGACTCGGGTCTTTACAATGAGCAGTTCTTC. The chain links TRBV20-1 to TRBJ2-1; D may be TRBD2 (6 bases). With 5 bases removed from V and 4 bases from J, the gap between germline ends came to 18 bases. The germline V gene has CDR1 DFQATT and CDR2 SNEGSKA (reference sequence). There are 15 residues in the CDR3.